Described below is a single TCR beta chain sequence and its context. The target antigen is unknown. Germline CDR1 and CDR2: MNHEY and SMNVEV (reference sequence). The CDR3 loop spans 14 amino acids. The V segment lost 7 bases and the J segment 1 base; nucleotides outside the gene matches: 6. The sample originates from a study of T cell repertoires in cytomegalovirus infection. Study outcomes and limitations: CMV-specific HLA-C-restricted TCR beta clonotypes dominated the ex vivo response.

One entry per CDR3 protein results from TCRdb running MiXCR on the reads. The data contain hundreds of thousands of distinct CDR3 sequences, 20% to 25% of them seen just once; the ten biggest clones take up 7.5% to 9%. The chain links TRBV27 to TRBJ1-1; TRBD1 agrees at 7 bases. This TCR was recovered from a human donor in good health (CMV status not recorded). Some clones in this sample may be carry-over from other donors' samples. Source material: CD8+ T cells from PBMCs. CDR3 nucleotides: TGTGCCAGCACTTCGACAGGGACGAACACTGAAGCTTTCTTT. Translation gives CASTSTGTNTEAFF.